This TCR beta chain was obtained from a study of human T cells and chemical hapten exposure. The length of the CDR3 is 13 residues. Looked up from germline, CDR1 is SQVTM and CDR2 is ANQGSEA. The V and J ends lost 7 bases and 5 bases respectively, with 15 bases between them. Stated time point: patch test 1, 2 weeks after DPC sensitization. The treatment: therapeutic diphenylcyclopropenone sensitization with weekly scalp DPC. This clonotype came up many times. TCRdb passed the RACE reads through MiXCR, listing each CDR3 protein once. The sample holds more than 150,000 distinct CDR3 sequences, more than 12% seen once.

The receptor was derived from a woman aged 25 to 45 with alopecia areata. Some clones in this sample may be carry-over from other donors' samples. The chain uses TRBV29-1 and TRBJ1-5; no definite D call. The sequenced sample was whole blood, obtained in connection with sensitization to the hapten diphenylcyclopropenone (DPC). CDR3 sequence: CSASDNQDQPQHF. DNA for the CDR3: TGCAGCGCGAGTGACAATCAGGATCAGCCCCAGCATTTT.